A selection of T cell receptor beta chains follows, all from one sample in a study of PD-1 blockade in classical Hodgkin lymphoma. Generated by immunoSEQ multiplex PCR, the TCRdb table keeps only in-frame clones and is missing some. The sample has tens of thousands of clones, under 85% seen once. The sample was peripheral blood mononuclear cells (PBMCs), taken before the fourth cycle of nivolumab. The receptors originated from a human donor with classical Hodgkin lymphoma. The CDR3 runs from the conserved cysteine through the conserved F or W. The D gene is left open where the match is weak. Not all rows give a size; the values are once, few, many and, for expanded clones, a class.

>few|TRBD2|TRBJ2-2|TRBV29-1
CSVQTSGANTGELFF
TGCAGCGTTCAGACTAGCGGCGCGAACACCGGGGAGCTGTTTTTT
>-|-|TRBJ1-1|TRBV5-6
CASSLAPPPGEAFF
TGTGCCAGCAGCTTGGCGCCCCCGCCTGGTGAAGCTTTCTTT
>-|-|TRBJ2-7|TRBV5-5
CASSSPGTPSYEQYF
TGTGCCAGCAGCTCGCCCGGGACCCCCTCCTACGAGCAGTACTTC
>-|TRBD2|TRBJ2-1|TRBV5-4
CASTEGLARNEQFF
TGTGCCAGCACCGAGGGACTAGCGAGGAATGAGCAGTTCTTC
>-|-|TRBJ2-3|TRBV11-3
CASSSIRGSNTQYF
TGTGCCAGCAGCTCGATTAGGGGAAGCAATACGCAGTATTTT
>-|TRBD1|TRBJ1-2|TRBV7-3
CASSSDRVGYTF
TGTGCCAGCAGCTCAGACAGGGTTGGCTACACCTTC
>-|TRBD1|TRBJ1-2|TRBV4-2
CASSQPDRGSVGYTF
TGTGCCAGCAGCCAACCCGACAGGGGGTCGGTTGGCTACACCTTC
>-|TRBD1|TRBJ1-5|TRBV5-4
CASSFQGAGRNQPQHF
TGTGCCAGCAGCTTCCAGGGGGCAGGAAGAAATCAGCCCCAGCATTTT
>-|-|TRBJ1-1|TRBV18
CASSPIEINTEAFF
TGTGCCAGCTCACCAATAGAGATTAACACTGAAGCTTTCTTT
>-|TRBD2|TRBJ2-7|TRBV5-1
CASSMGLGASYEQYF
TGCGCCAGCAGCATGGGACTAGGGGCTTCCTACGAGCAGTACTTC
>once|-|TRBJ2-1|TRBV10-3
CAIRKTPGEEQFF
TGTGCCATCCGCAAAACCCCCGGGGAGGAGCAGTTCTTC
>-|-|TRBJ2-7|TRBV19
CASSFSFSRTGNYEQYF
TGTGCCAGTAGTTTCTCCTTCTCGAGAACCGGGAACTACGAGCAGTACTTC
>-|-|TRBJ2-1|TRBV25-1
CASSDAGQRYRSEQFF
TGTGCCAGCAGTGACGCGGGACAACGCTACCGGAGTGAGCAGTTCTTC
>few|TRBD2|TRBJ2-1|TRBV7-2
CASSLHPGTGGASQQFF
TGTGCCAGCAGCTTACATCCCGGGACGGGGGGGGCCTCTCAGCAGTTCTTC
>-|TRBD2|TRBJ2-3|TRBV9
CASSVANAGVSDTQYF
TGTGCCAGCAGCGTAGCTAATGCGGGAGTTTCAGATACGCAGTATTTT
>-|TRBD2|TRBJ2-1|TRBV29-1
CSGGEGFGREQFF
TGCAGCGGGGGGGAAGGCTTCGGGAGGGAGCAGTTCTTC
>once|-|TRBJ1-2|TRBV12-5
CASGLATSGAYGYTF
TGTGCTAGTGGTTTGGCCACCTCAGGTGCCTATGGCTACACCTTC
>-|-|TRBJ2-5|TRBV14
CASSQDRGLETQYF
TGTGCCAGCAGCCAAGACAGGGGCCTCGAGACCCAGTACTTC
>-|TRBD2|TRBJ2-7|TRBV15
CATSRPALGPGLAGVVYEQYF
TGTGCCACCAGCAGACCGGCCCTAGGCCCGGGACTAGCGGGAGTGGTGTACGAGCAGTACTTC
>once|-|TRBJ2-3|TRBV7-9
CASSLRELADTQYF
TGTGCCAGCAGCTTAAGGGAGCTGGCAGATACGCAGTATTTT
>-|-|TRBJ2-2|TRBV18
CASSRLDMNTGELFF
TGTGCCAGCTCAAGACTAGACATGAACACCGGGGAGCTGTTTTTT
>-|-|TRBJ1-2|TRBV6-5
CASSHRAQREDGYTF
TGTGCCAGCAGCCACCGGGCCCAAAGGGAGGATGGCTACACCTTC
>-|TRBD2|TRBJ2-7|TRBV30
CAWSVLAGAGEQYF
TGTGCCTGGAGTGTACTAGCGGGAGCGGGCGAGCAGTACTTC
>once|-|TRBJ2-5|TRBV27
CASSLSRGSETQYF
TGTGCCAGCAGTTTATCCCGTGGATCCGAGACCCAGTACTTC
>-|TRBD1|TRBJ1-1|TRBV28
CASSPRTGENTEAFF
TGTGCCAGCAGCCCAAGGACAGGGGAGAACACTGAAGCTTTCTTT
>-|TRBD1|TRBJ2-7|TRBV29-1
CSVVQGVGYEQYF
TGCAGCGTTGTGCAGGGGGTTGGCTACGAGCAGTACTTC
>-|TRBD2|TRBJ2-7|TRBV11-1
CASSSQREGREQYF
TGTGCCAGCAGCTCACAGCGGGAGGGCCGGGAGCAGTACTTC
>once|TRBD1|TRBJ1-4|TRBV19
CASALPGQGSTNEKLFF
TGTGCCAGTGCGCTTCCGGGACAGGGATCAACTAATGAAAAACTGTTTTTT
>-|-|TRBJ2-7|TRBV5-1
CASSSSSYEQYF
TGCGCCAGCAGCTCAAGCTCCTACGAGCAGTACTTC
>-|TRBD1|TRBJ1-1|TRBV5-1
CASSRGQLQGTEAFF
TGCGCCAGCAGCAGGGGGCAATTACAGGGCACTGAAGCTTTCTTT
>-|-|TRBJ2-3|TRBV2
CASTFTSTDTQYF
TGTGCCAGCACCTTCACAAGCACAGATACGCAGTATTTT
>few|TRBD2|TRBJ2-1|TRBV15
CATSREAGTLYNEQFF
TGTGCCACCAGCAGAGAAGCGGGGACTTTGTACAATGAGCAGTTCTTC
>few|TRBD2|TRBJ2-3|TRBV6-5
CASKFSGASTDTQYF
TGTGCCAGCAAATTTAGCGGGGCTAGCACAGATACGCAGTATTTT
>-|TRBD1|TRBJ2-2|TRBV5-6
CASSLGQGTGELFF
TGTGCCAGCAGCTTAGGACAGGGGACCGGGGAGCTGTTTTTT
>-|-|TRBJ1-1|TRBV19
CASSMARGTEAFF
TGTGCCAGTAGTATGGCCCGCGGGACTGAAGCTTTCTTT
>-|-|TRBJ2-7|TRBV5-4
CASSSEPGLDEQYF
TGTGCCAGCAGCTCGGAACCCGGGCTCGACGAGCAGTACTTC
>-|TRBD2|TRBJ2-1|TRBV19
CASIPSSGTSGRGSYNEQFF
TGTGCCAGTATACCCTCTTCCGGGACTAGCGGGAGAGGTTCCTACAATGAGCAGTTCTTC
>-|-|TRBJ2-6|TRBV9
CASSPQGSSGANVLTF
TGTGCCAGCAGCCCACAGGGTAGCTCTGGGGCCAACGTCCTGACTTTC
>-|TRBD1|TRBJ2-2|TRBV11-2
CASSYTGTGILGELFF
TGTGCCAGCAGCTACACCGGGACAGGGATATTAGGGGAGCTGTTTTTT
>-|-|TRBJ1-2|TRBV21-1
CASSKRASGCYYGYTF
TGTGCCAGCAGCAAACGGGCCTCTGGGTGCTACTATGGCTACACCTTC
>-|-|TRBJ1-1|TRBV5-4
CASSDKGNTEAFF
TGTGCCAGCAGCGATAAAGGGAACACTGAAGCTTTCTTT
>once|-|TRBJ2-3|TRBV19
CASSLGGIGTDTQYF
TGTGCCAGTAGTTTGGGGGGAATTGGCACAGATACGCAGTATTTT
>-|TRBD1|TRBJ1-2|TRBV5-1
CASSPLPGQGAGGYTF
TGCGCCAGCAGCCCCCTACCGGGACAGGGGGCGGGTGGCTACACCTTC
>-|-|TRBJ1-3|TRBV19
CASRESGNTIYF
TGTGCCAGTAGGGAGTCTGGAAACACCATATATTTT
>-|-|TRBJ2-1|TRBV11-2
CASSLDSTGVNEQFF
TGTGCCAGCAGCTTAGATTCTACGGGAGTCAATGAGCAGTTCTTC
>-|-|TRBJ1-2|TRBV6-1
CASSDWGVTNYGYTF
TGTGCCAGCAGTGACTGGGGGGTAACTAACTATGGCTACACCTTC
>-|TRBD1|TRBJ1-2|TRBV7-9
CASSSTGDRGYTF
TGTGCCAGCAGCTCTACAGGGGACCGGGGCTACACCTTC
>few|-|TRBJ2-7|TRBV6-1
CASALEGYEQYF
TGTGCCAGCGCCTTGGAGGGATACGAGCAGTACTTC
>-|-|TRBJ1-5|TRBV6-6
CASSYGHQPQHF
TGTGCCAGCAGTTACGGGCATCAGCCCCAGCATTTT